One and the same sample provided the 26 T cell receptor beta chains below, sequenced in a study of cytomegalovirus exposure and HLA in healthy donors. Vbeta (60) and Jbeta (13) primers were used in the PCR. Produced via immunoSEQ multiplex PCR; TCRdb's table is partial and in-frame only. The repertoire holds some 140,000 clones, roughly 9% seen once, with about 7.5% in the top ten. Sequencing was carried out using PBMCs. All receptors derive from a middle-aged woman in good health and CMV-seropositive.

The chain carries TRBV29-1 and TRBJ2-2; 10 nucleotides match TRBD1. Germline V CDR1 and CDR2: SQVTM, ANQGSEA. Germline trimming cut 6 bases from V and 5 bases from J; bases unmatched to any gene: 6. This CDR3 comprises 14 residues. The CDR3 sequence is CSVMGQGLTGELFF. As DNA, the CDR3 is TGCAGCGTCATGGGACAGGGGTTAACCGGGGAGCTGTTTTTT.

The chain joins TRBV5-4 to TRBJ1-2, with 7 bases that match TRBD1. Germline loops: CDR1 SGHNT, CDR2 YYREEE (reference sequence). V lost 4 bases, J lost 4 bases, and 7 bases stayed unmatched. The CDR3 totals 14 residues. The CDR3, as DNA: TGTGCCAGCAGCATGACAGGGCGAAGCTATGGCTACACCTTC. Encoded protein: CASSMTGRSYGYTF.

This clone was seen only a few times. The chain has TRBV5-1 and TRBJ2-1; 7 bases match TRBD2. Germline lookup yields CDR1 SGHRS and CDR2 YFSETQ. V lost 3 bases, J lost 6 bases, and 3 bases stayed unmatched. This CDR3 is 13 amino acids long. The CDR3 sequence is CASSSGGSNEQFF. The CDR3, as DNA: TGCGCCAGCAGCTCCGGGGGGAGCAATGAGCAGTTCTTC.

This clone was detected only a few times. The rearrangement uses TRBV18 and TRBJ2-1, with 13 bases matching TRBD2. Germline assignment: CDR1 KGHSH and CDR2 LQKENI. Trimming took 2 bases from V and 5 from J; bases not matched to a gene: 3. The length of the CDR3 is 16 residues. The CDR3 loop is CASSPRTSGGDNEQFF. CDR3 DNA sequence: TGTGCCAGCTCACCAAGGACTAGCGGGGGCGACAATGAGCAGTTCTTC.

V is TRBV9 and J is TRBJ1-4; D is possibly TRBD1 (5 bases). CDR1 is SGDLS and CDR2 is YYNGEE in the germline V gene. V lost 3 bases, J lost 5 bases, and 14 bases lay in between. The CDR3 sequence is 15 residues long. CDR3 bases: TGTGCCAGCAGCGGTCAGGGCCTTCAGAATGAAAAACTGTTTTTT. This encodes CASSGQGLQNEKLFF.

V is TRBV5-6 and J is TRBJ2-5, with TRBD2 as a possible D gene (5 bases). The DNA end is a closer match to TRBJ2-7, so the J assignment may be wrong. The CDR3 contains 15 residues. CDR1 is SGHDT, CDR2 YYEEEE, per germline. This CDR3 is CASSRPGPGSYEQYF. The CDR3 DNA is TGTGCCAGCAGCCGGCCAGGACCGGGATCCTACGAGCAGTACTTC.

This clone was picked up a small number of times. The chain combines TRBV5-5 with TRBJ1-6, with TRBD1 matching over 8 bases. CDR1 and CDR2 from the germline V gene are SGHKS and YYEKEE (reference sequence). This CDR3 spans 15 amino acids. J gave up 5 bases and V 3 bases, and 4 bases lay outside the gene matches. The CDR3 here is CASSWGTGNNSPLHF. DNA for the CDR3: TGTGCCAGCAGCTGGGGGACAGGCAATAATTCACCCCTCCACTTT.

This chain joins TRBV5-4 and TRBJ1-2; D ambiguous. This CDR3 contains 15 residues. V was clipped by 0 bases and J by 1 base, with 10 bases between them. Germline V gives CDR1 SGHNT, CDR2 YYREEE (reference sequence). CDR3 DNA: TGTGCCAGCAGCTTGGGGGCTCAAAGTAACTATGGCTACACCTTC. Its protein is CASSLGAQSNYGYTF.

The V call is TRBV4-3, the J call TRBJ2-3, with D maybe TRBD2 (5 bases). V lost 0 bases and J 1 base, leaving 14 bases between the germline ends. Germline V CDR1 and CDR2: LGHNA, YSLEER. This CDR3 region has 17 residues. CDR3 protein: CASSQESLAARTDTQYF. Here the CDR3 DNA reads TGCGCCAGCAGCCAAGAGTCTCTAGCAGCACGCACAGATACGCAGTATTTT.

In this sample, this clone turned up a few times. This chain connects TRBV5-4 to TRBJ2-3; 7 nucleotides align to TRBD1. The CDR3 has 15 amino acids. The germline V gene encodes CDR1 SGHNT and CDR2 YYREEE (reference sequence). V gave up 6 bases and J gave up 8 bases; unmatched junction bases: 15. The CDR3 sequence: CASTNRDRPLGTQYF. The CDR3 bases are TGTGCCAGCACAAATCGGGACAGACCGCTAGGTACGCAGTATTTT.

This clone came up a few times. The rearrangement joins TRBV10-2 to TRBJ1-3, with 10 bases that match TRBD2. The DNA end lines up better with TRBJ2-2; the J call may be wrong. Germline V gene sequence: CDR1 WSHSY, CDR2 SAAADI. This CDR3 is built from 20 residues. CDR3 amino acids: CASIGSGGANRYRNTGELFF. The CDR3 coding sequence is TGCGCCAGCATCGGAAGCGGGGGGGCCAATAGATACCGAAACACCGGGGAGCTGTTTTTT.

The chain couples TRBV5-6 to TRBJ1-1; perhaps TRBD1 as D (6 bases). This CDR3 comprises 14 residues. The germline V gene has CDR1 SGHDT and CDR2 YYEEEE. Trimming shortened V by 4 bases and J by 2 bases, and 12 bases separated the two germline ends. The CDR3 DNA reads as TGTGCCAGCAGCCCCCCACAGGGTAACACTGAAGCTTTCTTT. Its protein product is CASSPPQGNTEAFF. Full variable domain (rest looked up from reference TRBV5-6 and TRBJ1-1): DAGVTQSPTHLIKTRGQQVTLRCSPKSGHDTVSWYQQALGQGPQFIFQYYEEEERQRGNFPDRFSGHQFPNYSSELNVNALLLGDSALYLCASSPPQGNTEAFFGQGTRLTVV.

The chain has TRBV5-6 and TRBJ1-4; D may be TRBD1 (6 bases). Germline CDR1 and CDR2: SGHDT and YYEEEE. The CDR3 runs to 15 residues. Trimming cost V 2 bases and J 4 bases, with 12 bases left between them. The CDR3 nucleotides read TGTGCCAGCAGCTTTACAGGGTCGGGTAATGAAAAACTGTTTTTT. It codes for CASSFTGSGNEKLFF.

The chain carries TRBV5-1 and TRBJ2-5, with 7 positions matching TRBD1. Germline V lookup: CDR1 SGHRS, CDR2 YFSETQ. V was clipped by 4 bases and J by 3 bases; unmatched bases: 6. The CDR3 has 14 residues. In DNA form, the CDR3 reads TGCGCCAGCAGCATGACAGGGAGTGAAGAGACCCAGTACTTC. Protein product: CASSMTGSEETQYF.

This clone was seen only a few times. The chain couples TRBV7-2 to TRBJ1-3, with D perhaps matching TRBD1 (6 bases). Germline V gene data show CDR1 as SGHTA and CDR2 as FQGNSA. This CDR3 has 15 amino acids. The germline V and J ends were trimmed by 2 bases and 4 bases, with 12 bases remaining between them. CDR3 residues: CASSLIGGYGNTIYF. CDR3 in DNA: TGTGCCAGCAGCTTAATAGGGGGATACGGAAACACCATATATTTT.

This clone was counted between two and nine times. J is TRBJ1-1 and V is TRBV5-1; D is possibly TRBD1 (6 bases). Germline-derived CDR1 and CDR2 are SGHRS and YFSETQ. There are 12 residues in the CDR3. Trimming removed 3 bases from V and 5 bases from J, with 8 bases in between. CDR3 sequence: CASSSDSTEAFF. For the CDR3, the DNA is TGCGCCAGCAGCTCGGACAGTACTGAAGCTTTCTTT.

Only a few counts were recorded for this clone. The chain recombines TRBV9 with TRBJ2-7, with D unclear. This CDR3 comprises 15 residues. Trimming took off 1 base at V and 0 bases at J, with 11 bases between the two ends. CDR1 and CDR2 from the germline V gene are SGDLS and YYNGEE. The CDR3, as DNA: TGTGCCAGCAGCGTAAGTAATGGGCCCTCCTACGAGCAGTACTTC. It is translated as CASSVSNGPSYEQYF.

On this clone: The identical CDR3 is also encoded by other nucleotide sequences in the sample. The chain couples TRBV4-1 to TRBJ1-3; the D is unclear. The V gene lost 6 bases and the J gene lost 0 bases, with 6 bases spanning the gap. The CDR3 is made up of 13 amino acids. The V gene's germline CDR1 is MGHRA and CDR2 YSYEKL. For the CDR3, the DNA is TGCGCCAGCAGTCTTTCCTCTGGAAACACCATATATTTT. Translation: CASSLSSGNTIYF.

In nucleotides, the CDR3 is TGTGCCAGCAGTTACCTGGACAGGGGTCAGTACTTC. It codes for CASSYLDRGQYF. V usage is TRBV6-6 and J usage is TRBJ2-7; 9 positions match TRBD1. Germline-derived CDR1 and CDR2 are MNHNY and SVGAGI (reference sequence). This CDR3 has 12 residues. After removal of 2 bases from V and 10 bases from J, the junction contained 3 bases not matched to a gene.

The rearrangement joins TRBV6-1 to TRBJ1-1; D is ambiguous. This CDR3 comprises 13 residues. Germline CDR1 is MNHNS and CDR2 is SASEGT. V gave up 8 bases and J gave up 1 base, with 11 bases separating them. The CDR3 bases are TGTGCCAGCTTCTCGGAGGGGAACACTGAAGCTTTCTTT. Translating gives CASFSEGNTEAFF.

The table lists this clone with a few counts. This sample also contains other DNA sequences that code for the same CDR3. This chain uses TRBV5-1 with TRBJ1-1, with D perhaps TRBD1 (5 bases). Germline CDR1 SGHRS, CDR2 YFSETQ. Trimming took off 1 base at V and 4 bases at J, with 8 bases between the two ends. This CDR3 spans 13 amino acids. CDR3 nucleotides: TGCGCCAGCAGCTTGAGGGGAGGCACTGAAGCTTTCTTT. It specifies CASSLRGGTEAFF.

This clone was counted a few times. The V and J genes are TRBV5-4 and TRBJ2-1; possibly TRBD2 for D (6 bases). V was trimmed by 4 bases and J by 3 bases, leaving 17 bases between them. The germline V gene has CDR1 SGHNT and CDR2 YYREEE (reference sequence). The CDR3 covers 16 residues. Written as DNA, the CDR3 is TGTGCCAGCAGCCTCCCGGTCGCGGGGATCTACAATGAGCAGTTCTTC. Translating it yields CASSLPVAGIYNEQFF.

This rearrangement joins TRBV7-2 to TRBJ2-5; D ambiguous. This CDR3 region has 13 residues. Germline-derived CDR1 and CDR2 are SGHTA and FQGNSA. Trimming stripped 4 bases from V and 3 bases from J, with 9 bases between. The CDR3 protein is CASSSYSKETQYF. The DNA for the CDR3 is TGTGCCAGCAGCTCCTACTCAAAAGAGACCCAGTACTTC. Supplemented by reference TRBV7-2 and TRBJ2-5, the full variable domain reads GAGVSQSPSNKVTEKGKDVELRCDPISGHTALYWYRQSLGQGLEFLIYFQGNSAPDKSGLPSDRFSAERTGGSVSTLTIQRTQQEDSAVYLCASSSYSKETQYFGPGTRLLVL.

V usage is TRBV5-5 and J usage is TRBJ1-4; TRBD1 might be the D (6 bases). Between the trimmed V and J ends, which lost 0 bases and 5 bases, there was a span of 8 bases. The length of the CDR3 is 14 residues. Germline-derived CDR1 and CDR2 are SGHKS and YYEKEE (reference sequence). The CDR3 spells CASSLGRGNEKLFF. Written as DNA, the CDR3 is TGTGCCAGCAGCTTGGGCAGGGGCAATGAAAAACTGTTTTTT.

This clone was found a few times. The chain combines TRBV5-1 with TRBJ1-2; weak D call: TRBD1 (5 bases). CDR3 length equals 13 residues. V lost 5 bases, J lost 2 bases, and 10 bases lay in between. Germline assignment: CDR1 SGHRS and CDR2 YFSETQ. CDR3 amino acids: CASSEGLNYGYTF. CDR3 DNA: TGCGCCAGCAGTGAGGGACTGAACTATGGCTACACCTTC.

The V and J genes are TRBV11-3 and TRBJ2-5, with TRBD2 matching over 8 bases. Germline V lookup: CDR1 SGHNT, CDR2 YENEEA. The CDR3 is 16 residues long. Trimming at V came to 0 bases and at J to 5 bases, leaving 8 bases not matched to a gene. The CDR3 DNA follows: TGTGCCAGCAGCTTAGAACTCGGGGGGGTTTCGGAGACCCAGTACTTC. The encoded protein is CASSLELGGVSETQYF.